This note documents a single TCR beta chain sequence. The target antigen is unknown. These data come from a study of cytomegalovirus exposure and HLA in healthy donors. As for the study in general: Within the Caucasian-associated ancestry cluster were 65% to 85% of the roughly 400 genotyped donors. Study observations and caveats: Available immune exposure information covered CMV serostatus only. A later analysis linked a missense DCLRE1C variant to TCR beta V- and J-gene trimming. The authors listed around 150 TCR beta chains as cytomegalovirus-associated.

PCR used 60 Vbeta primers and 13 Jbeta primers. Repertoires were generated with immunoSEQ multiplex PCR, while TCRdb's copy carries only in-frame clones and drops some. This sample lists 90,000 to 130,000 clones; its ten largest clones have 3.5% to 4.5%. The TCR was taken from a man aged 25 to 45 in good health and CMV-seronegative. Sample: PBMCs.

This CDR3 is CASSLRRGLVGNEQYF. Here the CDR3 DNA reads TGTGCCAGCAGCTTAAGGAGGGGGCTCGTCGGTAACGAGCAGTACTTC. This chain links TRBV11-2 with TRBJ2-7; possibly TRBD1 for D (7 bases). Germline lookup yields CDR1 SGHAT and CDR2 FQNNGV. This CDR3 is built from 16 residues. Trimming pared 2 bases from V and 5 bases from J, leaving 19 bases between.